This T cell receptor beta chain comes out of a study of blood T cell repertoires in COVID-19. For the study at large: Sources were T cells, B-cell-depleted T cells, or PBMCs; the material itself was cDNA or gDNA.

V lost 5 bases, J lost 6 bases, and 10 bases lay in between. This CDR3 comprises 13 residues. Germline CDR1 reads MNHNY; CDR2 reads SVGAGI (reference sequence). Produced via immunoSEQ multiplex PCR; TCRdb's table is partial and in-frame only. The sample comprises about 240,000 clones, 88% of which are singletons, and around 0.98% rests with the top ten. The sequenced sample was peripheral blood. The V gene is TRBV6-6, the J gene TRBJ2-2, with D hard to call. This sequence was found in a woman aged 40 to 50 who had recovered from COVID-19. The CDR3 DNA is TGTGCCAGCAGTCGGGCCCTGCCCGGGGAGCTGTTTTTT. This codes for CASSRALPGELFF.